This entry concerns a single T cell receptor (beta chain). Its matching antigen is unknown. The PCR ran on 60 Vbeta and 13 Jbeta primers. Here immunoSEQ multiplex PCR was the method, and the copy in TCRdb shows in-frame clones only, minus some. This sample yields around 150,000 clones, of which approximately 77% are seen a single time; around 2.3% belongs to the top ten. V was cut by 6 bases and J by 3 bases, with 11 bases left in between. CDR1 is WSHSY, CDR2 SAAADI, per germline. This CDR3 is 14 amino acids long. This record belongs to a study of cytomegalovirus exposure and HLA in healthy donors. Regarding the study as a whole: A later analysis reportedly found fewer N-insertions in an Asian-associated ancestry cluster than the roughly 730-donor mean.

The V gene is TRBV10-2, the J gene TRBJ2-2; D gene unclear. This clonotype was sampled from a man aged 50 to 60 in good health and CMV-seropositive. Sequenced material: PBMCs. CDR3 DNA: TGCGCCAGCAGATACTTCCGGGACACCGGGGAGCTGTTTTTT. It translates to CASRYFRDTGELFF.